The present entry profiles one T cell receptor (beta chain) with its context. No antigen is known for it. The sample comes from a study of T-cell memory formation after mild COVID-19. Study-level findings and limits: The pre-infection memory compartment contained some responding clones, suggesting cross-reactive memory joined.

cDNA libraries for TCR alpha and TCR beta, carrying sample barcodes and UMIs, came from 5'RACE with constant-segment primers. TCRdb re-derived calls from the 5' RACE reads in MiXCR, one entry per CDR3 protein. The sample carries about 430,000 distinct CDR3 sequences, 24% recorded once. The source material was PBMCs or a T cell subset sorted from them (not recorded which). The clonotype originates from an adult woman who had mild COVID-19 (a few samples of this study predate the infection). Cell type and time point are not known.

The CDR3 loop is CATQWRFGEKLFF. The CDR3, as DNA: TGTGCCACTCAATGGAGGTTTGGTGAAAAACTGTTTTTT. The V and J genes are TRBV6-5 and TRBJ1-4; no clear D. With 10 bases removed from V and 7 bases from J, the gap between germline ends came to 16 bases. Germline loops: CDR1 MNHEY, CDR2 SVGAGI. This CDR3 has 13 residues.